A single sample is the source of the 4 T cell receptor beta chains below, sequenced in a study of T cell repertoires in cytomegalovirus infection. TCRdb fed the reads into MiXCR, producing one record per CDR3 protein. This sample carries about 830,000 distinct CDR3 sequences, approximately 32% of them seen once, and the ten largest clones take over 10%. The antigens of these receptors remain unknown. Sequenced material: cultured CD8+ T cells from PBMCs, taken from culture after CMV antigen stimulation. These receptor sequences come from a human donor in good health (CMV status not recorded). Some clones in this sample may be carry-over from other donors' samples.

This clonotype was seen ten or more times. An end of the junction does not agree with germline; a read error may underlie this. The chain carries TRBV7-6 and TRBJ2-1, with no clear D. Germline assignment: CDR1 SGHVS and CDR2 FNYEAQ. The CDR3 covers 15 residues. The CDR3: CASSSQLSSYNEQFF. The CDR3 DNA sequence: TGTGCTAGCAGTAGTCAGCTGAGCTCCTACAATGAGCAGTTCTTC.

The sample holds a few counts of this clonotype. This chain connects TRBV28 to TRBJ2-3, with TRBD2 identical over 8 bases. Germline V gene data show CDR1 as MDHEN and CDR2 as SYDVKM. The CDR3 is made up of 20 amino acids. The ends lost 3 bases at V and 2 bases at J; junction bases unmatched: 19. The CDR3 DNA reads TGTGCCAGCAGTTTCCCTTCAAGCGGGAGCGTCCCGATTATCACAGATACGCAGTATTTT. Protein product: CASSFPSSGSVPIITDTQYF.

This rearrangement joins TRBV6-6 to TRBJ2-3, with 8 bases aligning to TRBD1. CDR1 and CDR2 (germline): MNHNY, SVGAGI (reference sequence). V was pared by 6 bases and J by 2 bases, with 7 bases of the junction left unmatched. The length of the CDR3 is 15 residues. This CDR3 reads CASRQDRALTDTQYF. CDR3 sequence (DNA): TGTGCCAGCAGGCAGGACAGGGCCCTCACAGATACGCAGTATTTT.

This clonotype was found many times. CDR3 loop: CASSYSYLAEQYF. The CDR3 region has the DNA TGTGCCAGCAGTTACTCCTACTTGGCCGAGCAGTACTTC. The genes are TRBV6-5 and TRBJ2-7; D not certain. The CDR3 is made up of 13 amino acids. Trimming stripped 0 bases from V and 6 bases from J, with 9 bases between. CDR1 and CDR2 from the germline V gene are MNHEY and SVGAGI.